This TCR beta chain was obtained from a study of blood T cell repertoires in COVID-19. Across the whole study: Donors in the United States, Italy and Spain gave samples during acute or convalescent COVID-19. T cells, B-cell-depleted T cells, or PBMCs supplied cDNA or gDNA.

This clone is medium-sized. The sample has other DNA sequences that encode this CDR3 too. This CDR3 has 12 amino acids. The V gene lost 4 bases and the J gene lost 5 bases, with 10 bases spanning the gap. Germline V gives CDR1 SGHRS, CDR2 YFSETQ. Original methodology: Nucleated cell number was recorded as an estimate derived from reference gene primer amplification. Clones were sequenced by immunoSEQ multiplex PCR, and TCRdb holds only the in-frame ones, with some missing. V and J calls and clone size are copied from that table; D and trimming were computed from the DNA. The sample records fewer than 15,000 clones, 84% being singletons.

The receptor was isolated from a man aged 45 to 65 with active COVID-19. Input material: peripheral blood. The rearrangement joins TRBV5-1 to TRBJ2-7, with D maybe TRBD1 (6 bases). The CDR3 spells CASSGAGDEQYF. CDR3 in DNA: TGCGCCAGCAGCGGGGCAGGGGACGAGCAGTACTTC.